Included here is one T cell receptor beta chain sequence, with context. Its antigen is unknown. The data are from a study of blood T cells in healthy people across ages. Overall study findings and caveats: Estimates of diversity drawn from one million T cells were considered underestimates. Bulk PBMC profiling left naive and antigen-experienced comparisons inconclusive.

Trimming removed 5 bases from V and 3 bases from J; junction bases left unmatched: 11. The CDR3 runs 18 residues. Germline lookup yields CDR1 SGHTA and CDR2 FQGTGA. A second PCR, run for roughly 7 to 11 cycles, used a sample-barcoded 5' primer plus a J-beta primer mix. A template-switch adaptor that had 12 random nucleotides put a tag on each cDNA molecule. TCRdb reanalysed the 5' RACE reads using MiXCR and keeps one entry per CDR3 protein. This sample carries about 2 million distinct CDR3 sequences, about 50% of them seen once, and the ten largest clones take approximately 2.1%. This clonotype was sampled from a woman aged 40-49 years in good health. Specimen: blood. The chain joins TRBV7-3 to TRBJ2-3; 13 bases match TRBD2. In DNA, the CDR3 is TGTGCCAGCAGCCGAGTCCCGGGACTAGCGGGGCCTACAGATACGCAGTATTTT. It translates to CASSRVPGLAGPTDTQYF.